A selection of T cell receptor beta chains follows, all from one sample in a study of identical twins. One entry per CDR3 protein results from TCRdb running MiXCR on the 5' RACE reads. The table lists 460,000 or so distinct CDR3 sequences, approximately 15% of them singletons. The same specimen was also included in a second study, on yellow fever vaccine responses in identical twins.

The specimen sequenced was CD4+ T cells sorted from blood. Receptor source: a woman in her late teens or twenties in good health. The CDR3 runs from the conserved cysteine through the conserved F or W. The D gene is left open where the match is weak. Clone size, where shown, is once, few, many, or a class for clones that have expanded.

size	V	D	J	CDR3	DNA
few	TRBV5-1	TRBD2	TRBJ2-3	CASSLGSGITDTQYF	TGCGCCAGCAGCTTGGGTAGCGGGATAACAGATACGCAGTATTTT
-	TRBV24-1	-	TRBJ2-1	CATSDPGWRLDEQFF	TGTGCCACCAGTGATCCGGGTTGGAGGTTGGATGAGCAGTTCTTC
few	TRBV20-1	-	TRBJ2-1	CSATPSVGEQFF	TGCAGTGCTACCCCTTCTGTGGGGGAGCAGTTCTTC
-	TRBV30	-	TRBJ2-3	CAWSIGGVTDTQYF	TGTGCCTGGAGTATAGGGGGTGTTACAGATACGCAGTATTTT
few	TRBV5-1	-	TRBJ2-6	CASSLTALSGANVLTF	TGCGCCAGCAGCCTGACAGCCCTCTCTGGGGCCAACGTCCTGACTTTC
-	TRBV15	-	TRBJ2-3	CATSRGQDYTQYF	TGTGCCACCAGCAGAGGGCAGGACTATACGCAGTATTTT
many	TRBV14	TRBD2	TRBJ2-3	CASSQDPGGSDTQYF	TGTGCCAGCAGCCAAGACCCGGGAGGATCAGATACGCAGTATTTT
-	TRBV5-1	TRBD1	TRBJ1-4	CASRQTGDNEKLFF	TGCGCCAGCAGACAGACAGGGGATAATGAAAAACTGTTTTTT
-	TRBV28	-	TRBJ2-6	CASTGTDSGANVLTF	TGTGCCAGTACAGGGACCGACTCTGGGGCCAACGTCCTGACTTTC
-	TRBV6-5	-	TRBJ1-5	CASSYSADFSNQPQHF	TGTGCCAGCAGTTACTCGGCGGATTTCAGCAATCAGCCCCAGCATTTT
many	TRBV5-1	TRBD1	TRBJ2-5	CASSLAQGRQETQYF	TGCGCCAGCAGCTTGGCACAGGGGCGGCAAGAGACCCAGTACTTC
many	TRBV3-1	-	TRBJ1-1	CASSQGLTKAFF	TGTGCCAGCAGCCAAGGACTCACCAAAGCTTTCTTT
few	TRBV6-5	-	TRBJ2-3	CASSYQAGLNTQYF	TGTGCCAGCAGTTATCAGGCAGGCCTAAATACGCAGTATTTT
few	TRBV7-9	-	TRBJ1-1	CASSAQGRTEAFF	TGTGCCAGCAGCGCTCAGGGGCGCACTGAAGCTTTCTTT
-	TRBV30	-	TRBJ1-2	CAWSVLVSTYGYTF	TGTGCCTGGAGTGTACTTGTCAGTACCTATGGCTACACCTTC